The 10 T cell receptor beta chains below were found in one sample sequenced in a study of T cells in Graves' hyperthyroidism and ophthalmopathy. Researchers amplified the TCR beta CDR3 regions from RNA transcripts. HTBI primers were employed in a first-round RT-PCR of the TCR CDR3. Via MiXCR, TCRdb re-called the multiplex PCR reads, giving one row per CDR3 protein. The data hold some 690,000 distinct CDR3 sequences, with around 15% observed a single time. Material: blood. These TCRs come from a man in his fifties or sixties with Graves' hyperthyroidism.

There are a few counts of this clonotype. The chain joins TRBV19 to TRBJ2-6; D is tentatively TRBD1 or TRBD2 (5 bases each). The V gene lost 5 bases and the J gene lost 0 bases, with 17 bases spanning the gap. The CDR3 runs to 18 residues. Germline V gene lookup returns CDR1 LNHDA and CDR2 SQIVND (reference sequence). This CDR3 reads CASSLLLGRSSGANVLTF. CDR3 sequence (DNA): TGTGCCAGTAGTCTCCTCCTGGGACGTAGCTCTGGGGCCAACGTCCTGACTTTC.

The rearrangement uses TRBV12-3 or TRBV12-4 and TRBJ2-7, with a tentative D call TRBD1 (5 bases). Trimming left V 4 bases short and J 6 bases short, with 10 bases between. This CDR3 is built from 12 residues. The chain's CDR3 is CASSWGGSEQYF. The CDR3 nucleotides are TGTGCCAGCAGTTGGGGCGGTTCCGAGCAGTACTTC.

J is TRBJ2-7 and V is TRBV6-1, with 8 bases that match TRBD2. Germline V gives CDR1 MNHNS, CDR2 SASEGT. This CDR3 comprises 15 residues. V shed 5 bases and J 0 bases; nucleotides not matched to a gene: 6. The chain's CDR3 is CASSQSGSGSYEQYF. The CDR3 nucleotides are TGTGCCAGCAGTCAGAGCGGGAGTGGCTCCTACGAGCAGTACTTC.

V is TRBV28 and J is TRBJ1-1, with D tentatively TRBD1 (6 bases). Trimming stripped 3 bases from V and 0 bases from J, with 11 bases between. Per the germline V gene, CDR1 is MDHEN and CDR2 is SYDVKM. The CDR3 spans 15 residues. The CDR3 DNA follows: TGTGCCAGCAGTTTCTTTGGGGGCTTGAACACTGAAGCTTTCTTT. The encoded protein is CASSFFGGLNTEAFF.

The chain has TRBV6-9 and TRBJ2-2; D remains unclear. Germline CDR1 reads MNHGY; CDR2 reads SVAAGI. The CDR3 sequence is 16 residues long. V was trimmed by 3 bases and J by 1 base, leaving 12 bases between them. For the CDR3, the DNA is TGTGCCAGCAGTTACGTGGCGCTAGAGAACACCGGGGAGCTGTTTTTT. It specifies CASSYVALENTGELFF.

Many counts were recorded for this clonotype. The chain recombines TRBV18 with TRBJ1-5; D may be TRBD1 (6 bases). The ends were cut back, 3 bases at V and 6 bases at J, with 9 bases in the middle. This CDR3 has 13 residues. The germline V gene has CDR1 KGHSH and CDR2 LQKENI. CDR3 sequence: CASSPRGRQPQHF. The CDR3, as DNA: TGTGCCAGCTCACCCCGGGGGCGTCAGCCCCAGCATTTT.

This clonotype was recorded at least ten times. The J gene is TRBJ2-1, the V gene TRBV7-9; the D is unclear. There are 17 residues in the CDR3. From germline, CDR1 is SEHNR and CDR2 FQNEAQ (reference sequence). The germline V and J ends were trimmed by 2 bases and 0 bases, with 14 bases remaining between them. The CDR3, as DNA: TGTGCCAGCAGCTTATCCGGTGAGCCCAGCTCCTACAATGAGCAGTTCTTC. Its protein is CASSLSGEPSSYNEQFF.

The rearrangement joins TRBV7-9 to TRBJ2-3; D is ambiguous. The CDR3 spans 15 residues. Germline V CDR1 and CDR2: SEHNR, FQNEAQ (reference sequence). V gave up 5 bases and J gave up 2 bases, with 14 bases separating them. The CDR3 spells CASSRRTPTTDTQYF. Written as DNA, the CDR3 is TGTGCCAGCAGCAGAAGGACCCCTACCACAGATACGCAGTATTTT.

This clonotype was detected ten times or more. The rearrangement joins TRBV28 to TRBJ1-5; the D is unclear. Germline V gives CDR1 MDHEN, CDR2 SYDVKM. This CDR3 is built from 19 residues. The V end was cut by 4 bases, the J end by 2 bases, with 24 bases between. In DNA form, the CDR3 reads TGTGCCAGCAGTTCCTTGGGAAGGACTTCCCGTCGAGGCAATCAGCCCCAGCATTTT. This sequence encodes CASSSLGRTSRRGNQPQHF. Filled out from reference TRBV28 and TRBJ1-5, the complete variable domain reads DVKVTQSSRYLVKRTGEKVFLECVQDMDHENMFWYRQDPGLGLRLIYFSYDVKMKEKGDIPEGYSVSREKKERFSLILESASTNQTSMYLCASSSLGRTSRRGNQPQHFGDGTRLSIL.

This clonotype occurred many times. V usage is TRBV7-8 and J usage is TRBJ2-3; D remains ambiguous. Germline-derived CDR1 and CDR2 are SGHVS and FQNEAQ. The CDR3 loop spans 11 amino acids. V was shortened by 3 bases and J by 6 bases, with 4 bases between the two germline ends. Here the CDR3 reads CASSFYDTQYF. CDR3 DNA sequence: TGTGCCAGCAGCTTCTACGATACGCAGTATTTT.